This T cell receptor (beta chain) was recovered during a study of blood T cell repertoires in COVID-19. V shed 4 bases and J shed 2 bases, with 12 bases lying between them. Germline V gene data show CDR1 as SGHRS and CDR2 as YFSETQ. CDR3 length: 14 amino acids. Individuals aged roughly 18 to 95 years were recruited from fewer than 25 US areas. Cohorts were based on clinical histories the participants reported. Assay used: immunoSEQ multiplex PCR; TCRdb lists only in-frame clones, some missing. Of around 400,000 clones in the sample, 70% to 90% were seen once. V is TRBV5-1 and J is TRBJ1-2; possible D gene TRBD1, 5 bases. This receptor was identified in a woman between 18 and 30 years old who had been exposed to COVID-19. Sequencing used PBMCs or T cells enriched from blood (not recorded which). CDR3 nucleotides: TGCGCCAGCAGCCCGGGGGAGGGCAACTATGGCTACACCTTC. It is translated as CASSPGEGNYGYTF.